This TCR beta chain is drawn from a study of T cell repertoires in cytomegalovirus infection. The V gene lost 4 bases and the J gene lost 2 bases, with 17 bases spanning the gap. This CDR3 region has 16 residues. The germline gives CDR1 MGHRA, CDR2 YSYEKL. TCRdb used MiXCR to reprocess the reads, holding one entry per CDR3 protein. Of nearly 550,000 distinct CDR3 sequences in the sample, 16% are singletons; the top ten hold more than 20%. In this sample, this clonotype turned up a few times. This chain joins TRBV4-1 and TRBJ1-2, with D hard to call. The clonotype was recovered from a human donor in good health (CMV status not recorded). Some clones in this sample may be carry-over from other donors' samples. The sequencing sample was made of CD8+ T cells from PBMCs. The CDR3 sequence is CASSLDSEGNNYGYTF. Written as DNA, the CDR3 is TGCGCCAGCAGCCTAGACTCGGAAGGGAACAACTATGGCTACACCTTC.